This entry features one T cell receptor (beta chain) sequence. Its antigen is unknown. This entry comes from a study of shared clonotypes between healthy human individuals. Study results and limitations: Naive subsets, compared against memory subsets, generally had larger estimated richness values. Across a handful of donors, naive CD4 shared around 5.1%, naive CD8 3.5% to 4%, memory CD4 2.3%, memory CD8 0.35% to 0.5%.

Data came from immunoSEQ multiplex PCR; TCRdb stores just in-frame clones and leaves some out. The table lists some 240,000 clones, 50% to 80% of them singletons, with over 8.5% in the top ten. Those who donated, Caucasian adults without exception, all lived in Nashville, Tennessee. The CDR3 has 18 residues. The germline V gene encodes CDR1 LNHDA and CDR2 SQIVND (reference sequence). V was clipped by 0 bases and J by 5 bases; unmatched bases: 7. This receptor was obtained from a man aged 25-45 years in good health. The rearrangement uses TRBV19 and TRBJ2-2, with TRBD2 matching 12 bases. Sequenced input: memory CD4+ T cells sorted from blood. Subset indicated: CD45RA-negative fraction. CDR3 residues: CASSIDPLAGGVTGELFF. CDR3 nucleotide sequence: TGTGCCAGTAGTATAGATCCCCTAGCGGGAGGGGTGACCGGGGAGCTGTTTTTT.